One T cell receptor beta chain is described in this entry. The data originate from a study of blood T cell repertoires in COVID-19. Study context: Material from acute and convalescent COVID-19 was sourced from the United States, Italy and Spain. The cDNA or gDNA used as material had been derived from T cells, B-cell-depleted T cells, or PBMCs.

How the authors handled the data: Cell counts per sample came from amplifying reference gene primers. Assay used: immunoSEQ multiplex PCR; TCRdb lists only in-frame clones, some missing. The V and J calls and clone size were taken over from that table, and D and trimming were inferred from the DNA. The data show under 60,000 clones, 84% seen once. The V gene lost 0 bases and the J gene lost 1 base, with 12 bases spanning the gap. This CDR3 comprises 16 residues. Per germline, CDR1 SGHTA and CDR2 FQGNSA. The clonotype comes from a man between 60 and 75 years old with acute or convalescent COVID-19. This chain connects TRBV7-2 to TRBJ1-1; the D is unclear. Specimen: peripheral blood. CDR3 DNA sequence: TGTGCCAGCAGCTTAGCGCTTGGAGCTGCGAACACTGAAGCTTTCTTT. This gives the protein CASSLALGAANTEAFF.